The 14 T cell receptor beta chains given below trace back to one sample, sequenced in a study of blood T cell repertoires in COVID-19 (dated by TCRdb to about 2020). The protocol used for the library was the immunoSEQ multiplex PCR assay. TCRdb's version of the immuneACCESS table is confined to in-frame rearrangements and falls short of the full clone set. An unresolved V gene accounts for under half of the shortfall where checked; the remainder is of unknown origin. Here the sample has 340,000 or so clones; about 86% occur a single time. The ten largest make up about 4.2% of the sample. Input material: PBMCs or T cells enriched from blood (not recorded which). The receptor source for this set is a woman aged 40-49 years with acute COVID-19.

V and J are TRBV3-1 (or the pseudogene TRBV3-2) and TRBJ1-4; 8 positions match TRBD1. The V segment lost 5 bases and the J segment 8 bases; nucleotides outside the gene matches: 7. The CDR3 has 14 residues. The germline gives CDR1 LGHDT, CDR2 YNNKEL (reference sequence). The CDR3 bases are TGTGCCAGCAGCTTTGCAGGGGGCGACGAAAAACTGTTTTTT. This encodes CASSFAGGDEKLFF.

This rearrangement joins TRBV6-1 to TRBJ1-5, with unresolved D. This CDR3 region has 14 residues. The V end lost 0 bases, the J end lost 4 bases, and 7 bases lay between the germline ends. The V gene's germline CDR1 is MNHNS and CDR2 SASEGT. This CDR3 reads CASSEARLNQPQHF. The CDR3 coding sequence is TGTGCCAGCAGTGAAGCGCGGTTAAATCAGCCCCAGCATTTT.

A few counts support this clone. The chain joins TRBV7-2 to TRBJ2-7; D may be TRBD1 (6 bases). Germline loops: CDR1 SGHTA, CDR2 FQGNSA. CDR3 size: 17 residues. The germline V and J ends were trimmed by 0 bases and 1 base, with 16 bases remaining between them. CDR3 protein: CASSLAHRVEGSYEQYF. The CDR3, as DNA: TGTGCCAGCAGCTTAGCGCACAGGGTGGAAGGGTCCTACGAGCAGTACTTC.

This chain connects TRBV9 to TRBJ2-3; TRBD2 matches at 7 bases. Germline V gives CDR1 SGDLS, CDR2 YYNGEE. The CDR3 extends over 18 amino acids. J lost 6 bases, V lost 0 bases, and 16 bases had no gene match. CDR3 sequence (DNA): TGTGCCAGCAGCGTAGCCGGGACTACCGCCGCAGGGACGGATACGCAGTATTTT. It is translated as CASSVAGTTAAGTDTQYF.

The rearrangement joins TRBV5-1 to TRBJ2-5; D is undetermined. Germline values: CDR1 SGHRS, CDR2 YFSETQ. This CDR3 contains 13 residues. V lost 2 bases, J lost 5 bases, and 10 bases lay in between. CDR3 nucleotide sequence: TGCGCCAGCAGCTTTTCGGGTGCGGAGACCCAGTACTTC. It yields the protein CASSFSGAETQYF.

This clone was counted once. The gene calls are TRBV4-3 and TRBJ2-5; a weak D match, TRBD1 (6 bases). This CDR3 has 14 amino acids. V dropped 5 bases and J dropped 3 bases, with 13 bases sitting between them. The V gene's germline CDR1 is LGHNA and CDR2 YSLEER. CDR3 sequence: CASSEGHREETQYF. The CDR3 nucleotides read TGCGCCAGCAGCGAAGGGCACAGGGAAGAGACCCAGTACTTC.

This chain uses TRBV28 with TRBJ1-2; 8 bases match TRBD1. CDR1 is MDHEN and CDR2 is SYDVKM in the germline V gene. The V gene end was trimmed by 5 bases and the J gene end by 4 bases; junction bases not matched to a gene: 9. This CDR3 comprises 15 residues. The CDR3 here is CASSAYRGASYGYTF. The DNA of the CDR3 is TGTGCCAGCAGTGCCTACAGGGGGGCTAGCTATGGCTACACCTTC.

This chain connects TRBV7-9 to TRBJ1-6; no definite D call. CDR1 and CDR2 from the germline V gene are SEHNR and FQNEAQ (reference sequence). V lost 3 bases, J lost 7 bases, and 13 bases lay in between. The CDR3 sequence is 15 residues long. This CDR3 reads CASSFGSLQNSPLHF. In nucleotides, the CDR3 is TGTGCCAGCAGCTTTGGTTCGCTCCAGAATTCACCCCTCCACTTT.

The chain uses TRBV7-9 and TRBJ1-2; 7 bases align to TRBD1. V lost 5 bases, J lost 3 bases, and 6 bases stayed unmatched. Germline V gene lookup returns CDR1 SEHNR and CDR2 FQNEAQ (reference sequence). CDR3 length: 14 amino acids. CDR3 residues: CASSAVTGDYGYTF. CDR3 nucleotide sequence: TGTGCCAGCAGCGCCGTTACAGGGGACTATGGCTACACCTTC.

J is TRBJ1-4 and V is TRBV19; 9 bases are shared with TRBD1. V lost 7 bases, J lost 4 bases, and 4 bases stayed unmatched. The CDR3 is 14 amino acids. CDR1 and CDR2 (germline): LNHDA, SQIVND (reference sequence). The CDR3 sequence is CASTPDRGNEKLFF. The CDR3 region has the DNA TGTGCCAGTACCCCGGACAGGGGTAATGAAAAACTGTTTTTT.

CDR3 bases: TGTGCCAGCAGTTTCGTAGGCTACACCTTC. It specifies CASSFVGYTF. The rearrangement uses TRBV12-3 or TRBV12-4 and TRBJ1-2; no clear D. V dropped 3 bases and J dropped 8 bases, with 4 bases sitting between them. The CDR3 is made up of 10 amino acids.

The gene calls are TRBV5-6 and TRBJ1-2; 9 bases fit TRBD1. The CDR3 loop spans 14 amino acids. Trimming took 2 bases from V and 2 from J; bases not matched to a gene: 1. The germline V gene encodes CDR1 SGHDT and CDR2 YYEEEE. The CDR3 protein is CASSFGTGNYGYTF. CDR3 in DNA: TGTGCCAGCAGCTTCGGGACAGGGAACTATGGCTACACCTTC.

Concerning this clone itself: Additional DNA sequences in this sample encode the identical CDR3. The chain employs TRBV7-9 and TRBJ2-1; D might be TRBD2 (5 bases). The V end was cut by 3 bases, the J end by 3 bases, with 6 bases between. This CDR3 comprises 13 residues. The germline V gene has CDR1 SEHNR and CDR2 FQNEAQ (reference sequence). The CDR3 loop is CASSFGLYNEQFF. The CDR3 nucleotides read TGTGCCAGCAGCTTTGGACTCTACAATGAGCAGTTCTTC.

This clone was seen at least ten times. The chain couples TRBV28 to TRBJ1-1; D unclear. V lost 5 bases to trimming and J lost 1 base, with 17 bases between them. Germline lookup yields CDR1 MDHEN and CDR2 SYDVKM. This CDR3 is 16 amino acids long. CDR3 bases: TGTGCCAGCAGTCCTGGGAGCGCTTTGGGGAACACTGAAGCTTTCTTT. It specifies CASSPGSALGNTEAFF.